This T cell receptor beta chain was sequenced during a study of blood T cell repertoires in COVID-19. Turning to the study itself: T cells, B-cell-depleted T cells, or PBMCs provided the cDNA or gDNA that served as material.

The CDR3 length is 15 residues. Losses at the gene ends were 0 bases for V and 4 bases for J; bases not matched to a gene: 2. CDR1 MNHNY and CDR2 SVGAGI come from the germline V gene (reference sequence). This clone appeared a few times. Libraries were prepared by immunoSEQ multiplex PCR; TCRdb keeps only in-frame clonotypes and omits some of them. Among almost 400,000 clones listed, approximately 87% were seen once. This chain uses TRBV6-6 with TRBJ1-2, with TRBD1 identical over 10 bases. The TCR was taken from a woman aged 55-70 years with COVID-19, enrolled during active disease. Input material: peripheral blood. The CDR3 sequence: CASSYSGTGAYGYTF. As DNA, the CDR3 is TGTGCCAGCAGTTACTCGGGGACAGGGGCCTATGGCTACACCTTC.